This T cell receptor beta chain was documented in a study of PD-1 blockade in classical Hodgkin lymphoma. Clones were sequenced by immunoSEQ multiplex PCR, and TCRdb holds only the in-frame ones, with some missing. The profile shows roughly 150,000 clones, around four fifths of them singletons. The ends were cut back, 5 bases at V and 4 bases at J, with 9 bases in the middle. Per germline, CDR1 MNHEY and CDR2 SVGAGI. The CDR3 loop spans 13 amino acids. Every patient had relapsed following autologous stem cell transplantation, and cohorts differed in brentuximab vedotin exposure. The source material was peripheral blood mononuclear cells (PBMCs), sampled before the second cycle of nivolumab. The clonotype was recovered from a human donor with classical Hodgkin lymphoma. V gene TRBV6-5 combines with J gene TRBJ1-5; D is unclear. This chain's CDR3 is CASSKTENQPQHF. CDR3 nucleotides: TGTGCCAGCAGTAAGACGGAAAATCAGCCCCAGCATTTT.